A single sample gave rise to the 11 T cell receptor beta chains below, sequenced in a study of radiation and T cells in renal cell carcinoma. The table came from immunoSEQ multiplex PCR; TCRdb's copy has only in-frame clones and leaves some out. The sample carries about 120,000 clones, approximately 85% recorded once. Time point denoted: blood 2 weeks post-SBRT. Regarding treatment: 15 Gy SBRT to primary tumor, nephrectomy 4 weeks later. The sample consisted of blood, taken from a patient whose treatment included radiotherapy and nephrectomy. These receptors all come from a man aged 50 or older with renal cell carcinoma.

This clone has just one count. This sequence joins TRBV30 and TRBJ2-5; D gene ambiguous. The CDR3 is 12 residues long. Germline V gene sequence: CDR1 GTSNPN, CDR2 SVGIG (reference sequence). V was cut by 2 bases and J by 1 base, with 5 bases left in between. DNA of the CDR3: TGTGCCTGGAGTTCTAGCCAAGAGACCCAGTACTTC. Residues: CAWSSSQETQYF.

The CDR3 region has the DNA TGTGCCAGCCAGCTACAGGGAGAAGAGACCCAGTACTTC. Encoded protein: CASQLQGEETQYF. The chain employs TRBV6-1 and TRBJ2-5, with a weak D call TRBD1 (6 bases). CDR1 is MNHNS, CDR2 SASEGT, per germline. V was trimmed by 8 bases and J by 3 bases, leaving 13 bases between them. The CDR3 has 13 amino acids.

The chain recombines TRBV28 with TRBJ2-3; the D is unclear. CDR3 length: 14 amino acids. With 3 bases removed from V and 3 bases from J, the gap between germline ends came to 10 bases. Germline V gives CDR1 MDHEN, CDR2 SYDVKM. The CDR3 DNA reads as TGTGCCAGCAGTTTTCGTTCTTTAACAGATACGCAGTATTTT. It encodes CASSFRSLTDTQYF.

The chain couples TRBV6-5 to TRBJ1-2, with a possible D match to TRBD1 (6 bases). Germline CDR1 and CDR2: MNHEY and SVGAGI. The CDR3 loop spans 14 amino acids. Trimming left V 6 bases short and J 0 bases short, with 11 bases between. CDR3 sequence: CASSRTVPNYGYTF. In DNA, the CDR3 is TGTGCCAGCAGCCGGACAGTGCCTAACTATGGCTACACCTTC.

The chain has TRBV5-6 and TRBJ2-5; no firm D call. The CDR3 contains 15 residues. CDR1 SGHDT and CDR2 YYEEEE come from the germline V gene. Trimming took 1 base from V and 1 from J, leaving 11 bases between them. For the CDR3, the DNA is TGTGCCAGCAGCTTGAACATCAGATCCCAAGAGACCCAGTACTTC. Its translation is CASSLNIRSQETQYF.

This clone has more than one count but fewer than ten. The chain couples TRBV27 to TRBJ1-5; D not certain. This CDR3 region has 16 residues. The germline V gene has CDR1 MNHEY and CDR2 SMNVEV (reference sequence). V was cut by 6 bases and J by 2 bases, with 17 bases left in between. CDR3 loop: CASSPQGRAGNQPQHF. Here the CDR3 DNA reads TGTGCCAGCAGCCCCCAAGGGAGGGCGGGCAATCAGCCCCAGCATTTT.

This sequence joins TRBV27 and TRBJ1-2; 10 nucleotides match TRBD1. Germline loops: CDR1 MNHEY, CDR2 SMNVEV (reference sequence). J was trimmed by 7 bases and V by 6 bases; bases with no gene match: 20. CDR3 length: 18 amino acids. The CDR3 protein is CASRRGFETGGLVSGYTF. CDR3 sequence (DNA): TGTGCCAGCAGGCGGGGTTTCGAGACAGGGGGCCTGGTCAGTGGCTACACCTTC.

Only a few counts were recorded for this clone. The CDR3 bases are TGTGCCAGCAGTTCCGCTAGCGGGACTATAGATACGCAGTATTTT. This sequence encodes CASSSASGTIDTQYF. The chain joins TRBV6-4 to TRBJ2-3; 9 bases map to TRBD2. Unmatched junction bases numbered 8, after V lost 5 bases and J lost 5 bases. Germline V gives CDR1 MRHNA, CDR2 SNTAGT. This CDR3 has 15 residues.

The CDR3 DNA is TGTGCCAGCTCACCCCTACCGACAGGCCCGGGCACCGGGGAGCTGTTTTTT. Translated, it gives CASSPLPTGPGTGELFF. The rearrangement joins TRBV18 to TRBJ2-2; D possibly corresponds to TRBD1 (6 bases). Germline lookup yields CDR1 KGHSH and CDR2 LQKENI. The CDR3 spans 17 residues. V was clipped by 3 bases and J by 4 bases, with 18 bases between them. Full variable domain (rest looked up from reference TRBV18 and TRBJ2-2): NAGVMQNPRHLVRRRGQEARLRCSPMKGHSHVYWYRQLPEEGLKFMVYLQKENIIDESGMPKERFSAEFPKEGPSILRIQQVVRGDSAAYFCASSPLPTGPGTGELFFGEGSRLTVL.

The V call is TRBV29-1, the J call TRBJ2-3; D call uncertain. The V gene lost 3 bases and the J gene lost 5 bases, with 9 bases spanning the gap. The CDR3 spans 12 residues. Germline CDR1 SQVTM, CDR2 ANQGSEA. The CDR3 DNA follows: TGCAGCGTTGACCCAACGGGAGATACGCAGTATTTT. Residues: CSVDPTGDTQYF.

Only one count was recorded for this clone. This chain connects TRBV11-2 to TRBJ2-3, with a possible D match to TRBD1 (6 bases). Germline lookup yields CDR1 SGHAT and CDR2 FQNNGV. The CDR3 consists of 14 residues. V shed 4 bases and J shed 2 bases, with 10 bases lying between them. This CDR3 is CASSSLGHTDTQYF. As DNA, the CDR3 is TGTGCCAGCAGCTCACTGGGACACACAGATACGCAGTATTTT.